The 6 T cell receptor beta chains reported below all come from one sample, sequenced in a study of T cell repertoires in cytomegalovirus infection. One entry per CDR3 protein results from TCRdb running MiXCR on the reads. Counted here are 150,000 to 200,000 distinct CDR3 sequences, 9.5% occurring once; the ten biggest clones make up roughly 4.8%. The sample was PBMCs. These receptors came from a human donor in good health (CMV status not recorded). Some clones in this sample may be carry-over from other donors' samples.

This chain links TRBV19 with TRBJ2-7, with 7 positions matching TRBD2. This CDR3 comprises 14 residues. The germline V gene encodes CDR1 LNHDA and CDR2 SQIVND (reference sequence). The V segment lost 5 bases and the J segment 6 bases; nucleotides outside the gene matches: 10. The CDR3 region is CASSLGLDGGEQYF. The CDR3 coding sequence is TGTGCCAGTAGTCTAGGACTAGACGGTGGCGAGCAGTACTTC.

Only a few counts were recorded for this clonotype. This chain joins TRBV6-2 or TRBV6-3 and TRBJ1-6; D ambiguous. CDR1 and CDR2 from the germline V gene are MNHEY and SVGEGT. Trimming stripped 2 bases from V and 7 bases from J, with 9 bases between. The CDR3 is 14 residues long. In nucleotides, the CDR3 is TGTGCCAGCAGTTACAGGGAGAAGAATTCACCCCTCCACTTT. This sequence encodes CASSYREKNSPLHF.

This chain joins TRBV2 and TRBJ1-5, with D possibly matching TRBD1 (6 bases). With 7 bases removed from V and 6 bases from J, the gap between germline ends came to 19 bases. The CDR3 covers 15 residues. Germline CDR1 is SNHLY and CDR2 is FYNNEI. The chain's CDR3 is CASTREQGEGQPQHF. The CDR3 bases are TGTGCCAGCACCAGGGAACAGGGAGAGGGTCAGCCCCAGCATTTT.

In this sample, this clonotype turned up many times. The CDR3 loop is CASSQGTRNSYEQYF. The CDR3 nucleotides read TGTGCCAGCAGCCAAGGGACACGAAACTCCTACGAGCAGTACTTC. The chain is built from TRBV7-2 and TRBJ2-7, with D perhaps TRBD1 (6 bases). The CDR3 spans 15 residues. Germline CDR1 and CDR2: SGHTA and FQGNSA. Between the trimmed V and J ends, which lost 5 bases and 0 bases, there was a span of 14 bases.

This clonotype was seen a handful of times. This rearrangement joins TRBV18 to TRBJ1-4; D is ambiguous. Trimming took off 2 bases at V and 3 bases at J, with 4 bases between the two ends. CDR1 and CDR2 (germline): KGHSH, LQKENI. CDR3 size: 13 residues. In nucleotides, the CDR3 is TGTGCCAGCTCACCAGGGGCTAATGAAAAACTGTTTTTT. Translating gives CASSPGANEKLFF.

Ten or more counts support this clonotype. This chain joins TRBV11-2 and TRBJ2-5; 7 nucleotides line up with TRBD2. Losses at the gene ends were 1 base for V and 1 base for J; bases not matched to a gene: 9. Germline V gene sequence: CDR1 SGHAT, CDR2 FQNNGV. There are 17 residues in the CDR3. CDR3 loop: CASSLAGLESFQETQYF. CDR3 sequence (DNA): TGTGCCAGCAGCTTAGCCGGACTAGAGAGTTTCCAAGAGACCCAGTACTTC. The full variable domain, its missing parts supplied by reference TRBV11-2 and TRBJ2-5, is EAGVAQSPRYKIIEKRQSVAFWCNPISGHATLYWYQQILGQGPKLLIQFQNNGVVDDSQLPKDRFSAERLKGVDSTLKIQPAKLEDSAVYLCASSLAGLESFQETQYFGPGTRLLVL.